Included here is one T cell receptor (beta chain) sequence, with context. Its antigen is still unknown. The data are from a study of T cell responses to AZD1222 COVID-19 vaccine. Looking at the study overall: Recipients boosted at about 4 weeks or about 12 weeks are pooled. Study-level findings and limits: Close to half of all spike-specific TCRs reportedly target regions of the variants that are unmutated. Possibly, clonal diversity was underestimated; donors were largely white British and included more females.

The data were produced by immunoSEQ multiplex PCR, yet TCRdb's version contains in-frame clones alone and is incomplete. The table records 180,000 or so clones, more than 80% of them present only once. Germline loops: CDR1 MGHRA, CDR2 YSYEKL. Trimming left V 0 bases short and J 0 bases short, with 9 bases between. The CDR3 consists of 16 residues. V is TRBV4-1 and J is TRBJ2-4; D ambiguous. This TCR derives from an adult in good health. Sequencing used peripheral blood, obtained on day 0 of AZD1222 vaccination. This chain's CDR3 is CASSQDSGLAKNIQYF. In DNA, the CDR3 is TGCGCCAGCAGCCAAGATTCGGGCCTAGCCAAAAACATTCAGTACTTC.